This T cell receptor beta chain stems from a study of blood T cell repertoires in COVID-19. Trimming took 5 bases from V and 10 from J; bases not matched to a gene: 10. The CDR3 is 14 amino acids. Germline lookup yields CDR1 MNHEY and CDR2 SVGAGI. Clones were read by immunoSEQ multiplex PCR, and TCRdb kept only the in-frame ones, dropping some. The sample includes tens of thousands of clones, about 74% of them seen just once. The V call is TRBV6-5, the J call TRBJ1-5; 8 nucleotides match TRBD1. Sequencing was performed on peripheral blood. The sequence came from a man between 65 and 85 years old with COVID-19, enrolled during active disease. CDR3 amino acids: CASSPQGRGQPQHF. DNA of the CDR3: TGTGCCAGCAGTCCGCAGGGCAGGGGGCAACCCCAGCATTTT.